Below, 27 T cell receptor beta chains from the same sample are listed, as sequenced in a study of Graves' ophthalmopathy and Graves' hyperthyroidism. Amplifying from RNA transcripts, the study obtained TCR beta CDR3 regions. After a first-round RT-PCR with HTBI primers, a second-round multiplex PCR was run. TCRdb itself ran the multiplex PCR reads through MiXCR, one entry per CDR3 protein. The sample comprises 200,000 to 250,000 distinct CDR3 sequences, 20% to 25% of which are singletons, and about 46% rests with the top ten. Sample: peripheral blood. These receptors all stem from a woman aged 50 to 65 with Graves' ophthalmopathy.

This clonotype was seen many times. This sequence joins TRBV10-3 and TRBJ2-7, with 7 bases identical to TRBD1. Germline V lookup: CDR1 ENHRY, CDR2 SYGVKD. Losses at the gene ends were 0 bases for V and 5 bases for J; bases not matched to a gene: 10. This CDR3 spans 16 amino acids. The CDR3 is CAISESLRGRENEQYF. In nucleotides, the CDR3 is TGTGCCATCAGTGAGTCTTTGAGGGGGCGCGAGAACGAGCAGTACTTC.

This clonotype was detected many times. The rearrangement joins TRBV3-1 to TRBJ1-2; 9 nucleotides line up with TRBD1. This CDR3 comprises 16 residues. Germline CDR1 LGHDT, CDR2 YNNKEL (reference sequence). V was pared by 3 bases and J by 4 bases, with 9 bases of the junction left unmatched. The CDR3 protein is CASSHLTGQGVYGYTF. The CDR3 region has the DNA TGTGCCAGCAGCCACCTTACGGGACAGGGAGTCTATGGCTACACCTTC.

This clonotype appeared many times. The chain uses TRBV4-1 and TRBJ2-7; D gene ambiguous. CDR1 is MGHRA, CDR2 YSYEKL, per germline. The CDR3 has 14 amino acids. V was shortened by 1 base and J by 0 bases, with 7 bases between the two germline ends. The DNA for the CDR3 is TGCGCCAGCAGCCAAGTAACGGCCTCCTACGAGCAGTACTTC. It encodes CASSQVTASYEQYF.

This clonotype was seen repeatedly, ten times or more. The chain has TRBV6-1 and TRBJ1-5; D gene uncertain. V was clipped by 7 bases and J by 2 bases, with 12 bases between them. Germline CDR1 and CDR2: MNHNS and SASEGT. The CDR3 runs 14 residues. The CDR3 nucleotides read TGTGCCAGCATAGACGCCGAGGGCAATCAGCCCCAGCATTTT. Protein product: CASIDAEGNQPQHF.

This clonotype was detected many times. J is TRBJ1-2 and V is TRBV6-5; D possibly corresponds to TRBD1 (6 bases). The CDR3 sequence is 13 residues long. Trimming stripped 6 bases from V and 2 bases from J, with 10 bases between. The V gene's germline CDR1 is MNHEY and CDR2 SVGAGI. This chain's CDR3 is CASRPQGNYGYTF. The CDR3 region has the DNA TGTGCCAGCAGGCCACAGGGAAACTATGGCTACACCTTC.

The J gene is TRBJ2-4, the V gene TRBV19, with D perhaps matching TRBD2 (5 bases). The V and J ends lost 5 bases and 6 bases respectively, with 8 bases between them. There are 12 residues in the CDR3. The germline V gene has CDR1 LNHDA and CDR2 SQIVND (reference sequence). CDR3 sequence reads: CASSDGGNIQYF. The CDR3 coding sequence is TGTGCCAGTAGTGATGGAGGAAACATTCAGTACTTC.

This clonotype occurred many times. DNA of the CDR3: TGCAGCGTTGAACAGGCCGGCGATACGCAGTATTTT. This gives the protein CSVEQAGDTQYF. V and J are TRBV29-1 and TRBJ2-3; D not resolved. Per the germline V gene, CDR1 is SQVTM and CDR2 is ANQGSEA. The V end lost 2 bases, the J end lost 6 bases, and 9 bases lay between the germline ends. This CDR3 region has 12 residues.

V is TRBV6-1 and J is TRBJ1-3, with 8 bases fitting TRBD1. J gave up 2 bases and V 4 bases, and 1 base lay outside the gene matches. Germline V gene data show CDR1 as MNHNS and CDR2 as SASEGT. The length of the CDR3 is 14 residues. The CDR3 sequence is CASSAQGAGNTIYF. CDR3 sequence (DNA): TGTGCCAGCAGTGCACAGGGGGCTGGAAACACCATATATTTT.

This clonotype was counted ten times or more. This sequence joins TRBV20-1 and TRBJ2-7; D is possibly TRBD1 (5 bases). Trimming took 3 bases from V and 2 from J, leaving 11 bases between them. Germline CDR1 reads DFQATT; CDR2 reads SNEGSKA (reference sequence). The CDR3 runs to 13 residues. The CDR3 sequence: CSARGRKPYEQYF. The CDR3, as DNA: TGCAGTGCTAGGGGGCGGAAACCCTACGAGCAGTACTTC.

The CDR3 bases are TGTGCCAGCAGCCAACGTCATACCCCCTACGAGCAGTACTTC. Amino acids: CASSQRHTPYEQYF. The chain is built from TRBV3-1 and TRBJ2-7, with no clear D. V gave up 2 bases and J gave up 2 bases, with 10 bases separating them. CDR1 is LGHDT and CDR2 is YNNKEL in the germline V gene (reference sequence). This CDR3 contains 14 residues.

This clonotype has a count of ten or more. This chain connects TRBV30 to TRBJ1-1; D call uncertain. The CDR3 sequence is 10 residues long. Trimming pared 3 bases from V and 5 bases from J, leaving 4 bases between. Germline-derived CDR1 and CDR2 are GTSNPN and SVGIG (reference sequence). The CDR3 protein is CAWRRTEAFF. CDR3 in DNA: TGTGCCTGGAGAAGGACTGAAGCTTTCTTT.

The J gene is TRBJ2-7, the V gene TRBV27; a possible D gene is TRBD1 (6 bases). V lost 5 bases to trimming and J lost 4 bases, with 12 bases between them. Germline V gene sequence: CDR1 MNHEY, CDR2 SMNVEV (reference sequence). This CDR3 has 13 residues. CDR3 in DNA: TGTGCCAGCAGTGCCTCGACAGGATACGAGCAGTACTTC. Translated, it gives CASSASTGYEQYF.

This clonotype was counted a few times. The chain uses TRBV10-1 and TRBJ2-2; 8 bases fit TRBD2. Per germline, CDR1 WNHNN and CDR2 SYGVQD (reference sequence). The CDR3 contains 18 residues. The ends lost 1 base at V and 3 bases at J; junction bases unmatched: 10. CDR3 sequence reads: CASSELKPGLGHTGELFF. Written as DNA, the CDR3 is TGCGCCAGCAGTGAGTTAAAACCGGGACTAGGTCACACCGGGGAGCTGTTTTTT.

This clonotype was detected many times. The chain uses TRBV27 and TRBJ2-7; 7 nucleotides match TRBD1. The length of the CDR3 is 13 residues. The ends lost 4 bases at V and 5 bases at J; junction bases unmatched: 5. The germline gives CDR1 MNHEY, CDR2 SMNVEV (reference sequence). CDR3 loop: CASSSSGGNEQYF. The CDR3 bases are TGTGCCAGCAGTTCTTCAGGGGGAAACGAGCAGTACTTC.

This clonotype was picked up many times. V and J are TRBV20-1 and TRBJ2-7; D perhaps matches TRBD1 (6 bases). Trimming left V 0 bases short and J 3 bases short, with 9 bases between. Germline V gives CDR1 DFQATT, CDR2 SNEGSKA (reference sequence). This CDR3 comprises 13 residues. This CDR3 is CSARDAQGYEQYF. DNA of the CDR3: TGCAGTGCTAGAGATGCACAGGGCTACGAGCAGTACTTC.

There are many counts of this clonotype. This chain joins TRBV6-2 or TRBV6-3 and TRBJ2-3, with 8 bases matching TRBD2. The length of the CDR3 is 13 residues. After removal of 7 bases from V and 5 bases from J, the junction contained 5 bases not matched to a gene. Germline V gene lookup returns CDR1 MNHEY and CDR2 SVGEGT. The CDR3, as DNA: TGTGCCAGCAATCGGCTAGCGGGAGATACGCAGTATTTT. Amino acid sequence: CASNRLAGDTQYF.

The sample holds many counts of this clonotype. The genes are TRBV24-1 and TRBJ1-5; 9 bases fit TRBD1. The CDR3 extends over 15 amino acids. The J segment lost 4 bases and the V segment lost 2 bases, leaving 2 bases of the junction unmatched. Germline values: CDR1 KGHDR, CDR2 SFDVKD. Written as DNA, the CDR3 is TGTGCCACCAGTGATTCAGGACAGGGGAATCAGCCCCAGCATTTT. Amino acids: CATSDSGQGNQPQHF.

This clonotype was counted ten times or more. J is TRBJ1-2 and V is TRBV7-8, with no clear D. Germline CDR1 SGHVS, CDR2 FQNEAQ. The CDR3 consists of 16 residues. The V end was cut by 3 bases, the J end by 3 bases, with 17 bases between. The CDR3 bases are TGTGCCAGCAGCTTGTATCAGCCCGGGGTCGACTATGGCTACACCTTC. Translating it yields CASSLYQPGVDYGYTF. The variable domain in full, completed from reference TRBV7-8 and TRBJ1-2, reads GAGVSQSPRYKVAKRGQDVALRCDPISGHVSLFWYQQALGQGPEFLTYFQNEAQLDKSGLPSDRFFAERPEGSVSTLKIQRTQQEDSAVYLCASSLYQPGVDYGYTFGSGTRLTVV.

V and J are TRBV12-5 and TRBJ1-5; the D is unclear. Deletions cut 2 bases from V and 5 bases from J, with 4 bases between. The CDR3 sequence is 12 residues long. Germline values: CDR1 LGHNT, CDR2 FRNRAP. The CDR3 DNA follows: TGTGCTAGTGGTTTGTGGGATCAGCCCCAGCATTTT. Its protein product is CASGLWDQPQHF.

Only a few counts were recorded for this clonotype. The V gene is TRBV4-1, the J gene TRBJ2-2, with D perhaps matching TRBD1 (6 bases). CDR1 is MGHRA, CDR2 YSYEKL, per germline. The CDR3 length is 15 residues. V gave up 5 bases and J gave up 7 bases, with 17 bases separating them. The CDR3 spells CASSYEGGRGGELFF. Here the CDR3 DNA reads TGCGCCAGCAGCTACGAAGGGGGAAGGGGCGGGGAGCTGTTTTTT.

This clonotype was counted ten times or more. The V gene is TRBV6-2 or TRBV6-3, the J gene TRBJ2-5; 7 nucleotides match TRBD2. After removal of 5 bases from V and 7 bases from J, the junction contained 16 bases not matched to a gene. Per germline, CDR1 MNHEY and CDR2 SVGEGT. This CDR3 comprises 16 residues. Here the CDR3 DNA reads TGTGCCAGCAGTCAAAACTTCCTAGCGGAACTTCGGACCCAGTACTTC. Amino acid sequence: CASSQNFLAELRTQYF.

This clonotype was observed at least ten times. The CDR3 DNA is TGTGCCAGCAGTGTCGCAGGGGGGGACACTGAAGCTTTCTTT. Translated, it gives CASSVAGGDTEAFF. The V call is TRBV6-1, the J call TRBJ1-1; TRBD1 matches 7 bases. The length of the CDR3 is 14 residues. Unmatched junction bases numbered 5, after V lost 4 bases and J lost 3 bases. In germline, CDR1 is MNHNS, CDR2 SASEGT.

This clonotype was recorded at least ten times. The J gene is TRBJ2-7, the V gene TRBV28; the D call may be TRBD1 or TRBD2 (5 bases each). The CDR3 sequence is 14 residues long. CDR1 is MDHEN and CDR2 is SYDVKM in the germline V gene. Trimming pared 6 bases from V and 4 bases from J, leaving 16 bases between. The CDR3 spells CASRGRVDRYEQYF. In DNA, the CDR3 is TGTGCCAGCAGGGGGCGGGTGGATAGGTACGAGCAGTACTTC.

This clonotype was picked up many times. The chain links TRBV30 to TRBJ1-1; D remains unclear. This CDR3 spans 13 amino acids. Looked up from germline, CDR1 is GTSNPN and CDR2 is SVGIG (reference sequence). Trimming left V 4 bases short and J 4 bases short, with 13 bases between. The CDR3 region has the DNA TGTGCCTGGACCCTCTATTCCACCACTGAAGCTTTCTTT. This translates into CAWTLYSTTEAFF.

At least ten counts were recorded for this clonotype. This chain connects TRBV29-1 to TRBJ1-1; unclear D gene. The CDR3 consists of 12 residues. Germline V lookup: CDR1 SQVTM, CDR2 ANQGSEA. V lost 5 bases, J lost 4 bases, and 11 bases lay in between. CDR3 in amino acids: CSVLTEGTEAFF. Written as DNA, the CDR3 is TGCAGCGTTTTAACAGAGGGCACTGAAGCTTTCTTT.

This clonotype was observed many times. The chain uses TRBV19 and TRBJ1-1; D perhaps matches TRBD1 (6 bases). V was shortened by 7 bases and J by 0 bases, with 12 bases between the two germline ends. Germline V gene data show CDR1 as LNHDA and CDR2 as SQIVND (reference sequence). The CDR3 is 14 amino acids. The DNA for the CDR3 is TGTGCCAGTACGGACAGCAGCATGAACACTGAAGCTTTCTTT. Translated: CASTDSSMNTEAFF.

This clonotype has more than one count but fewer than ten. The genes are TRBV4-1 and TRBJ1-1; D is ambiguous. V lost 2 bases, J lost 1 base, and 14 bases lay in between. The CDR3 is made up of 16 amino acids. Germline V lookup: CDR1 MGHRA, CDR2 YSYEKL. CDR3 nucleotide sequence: TGCGCCAGCAGCCAATCTAATTTCGCCGGGAACACTGAAGCTTTCTTT. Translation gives CASSQSNFAGNTEAFF.